This entry concerns a single TCR beta chain. Its antigen is not known. The data were obtained in a study of T cell responses to AZD1222 COVID-19 vaccine. Investigators merged groups given second doses at roughly 4 or roughly 12 weeks. Clones were read by immunoSEQ multiplex PCR, and TCRdb kept only the in-frame ones, dropping some. The sample yields 45,000 or so clones, about 87% seen once. The study, taken as a whole, reports: The study reported that nearly half of spike-specific TCRs target unmutated variant regions. Only a handful of AZD1222 recipients, several in all, had baseline seropositivity. Clonal diversity was possibly underestimated, and white British individuals and females predominated among donors.

The CDR3 contains 14 residues. Per germline, CDR1 MGHDK and CDR2 SYGVNS. Germline trimming cut 1 base from V and 12 bases from J; bases unmatched to any gene: 8. The chain joins TRBV25-1 to TRBJ2-1; 8 bases align to TRBD2. This TCR came from an adult who received the AZD1222 COVID-19 vaccine. Here the sequenced sample was peripheral blood, taken 28 days after the second AZD1222 dose. Here the CDR3 DNA reads TGTGCCAGCAGTGAATCAACCGGGAGGGTCGGGCAGTTCTTC. Translating gives CASSESTGRVGQFF.